The 32 T cell receptor beta chains below come from one sample, sequenced in a study of T cell clones after liver transplantation. The protocol was immunoSEQ multiplex PCR, while the TCRdb copy is restricted to in-frame clones and leaves out a portion. The sample yields 55,000 to 75,000 clones, around 92% seen once. Sequencing used CD4+ T cells from blood, obtained approximately 25 months after liver transplant. The origin of the receptors is a human patient who received a liver transplant. The T cells may come from the graft donor.

The table lists this clone with a few counts. The CDR3 DNA reads TGTGCCAGCAGCAAAAGGTTTAACAGGGGGCTCTTCATGAACACTGAAGCTTTCTTT. This gives the protein CASSKRFNRGLFMNTEAFF. J is TRBJ1-1 and V is TRBV21-1; the listed D gene, TRBD1, was not tested against the DNA. TRBV21-1 is designated a pseudogene. CDR3 size: 19 residues.

The J gene is TRBJ2-2, the V gene TRBV7-9; perhaps TRBD1 as D (6 bases). The V end lost 5 bases, the J end lost 7 bases, and 11 bases lay between the germline ends. The CDR3 covers 13 residues. Germline CDR1 and CDR2: SEHNR and FQNEAQ (reference sequence). CDR3 nucleotide sequence: TGTGCCAGCAGCAGAGGGGACATCGGGGAGCTGTTTTTT. Amino acid sequence: CASSRGDIGELFF.

The V gene is TRBV6-6, the J gene TRBJ2-7; D may be TRBD1 or TRBD2 (5 bases each). With 1 base removed from V and 7 bases from J, the gap between germline ends came to 14 bases. The CDR3 totals 14 residues. Germline assignment: CDR1 MNHNY and CDR2 SVGAGI (reference sequence). The CDR3 DNA is TGTGCCAGCAGTTACTTCGAGGGGTCGGGGGAGCAGTACTTC. Encoded protein: CASSYFEGSGEQYF.

This clone has more than one count but fewer than ten. This chain links TRBV14 with TRBJ1-5; D gene unclear. CDR3 length: 11 amino acids. Germline values: CDR1 SGHDN, CDR2 FVKESK. Trimming removed 9 bases from V and 4 bases from J, with 7 bases in between. The DNA of the CDR3 is TGTGCCAGGGATTTGAATCAGCCCCAGCATTTT. Translating it yields CARDLNQPQHF.

V and J are TRBV19 and TRBJ1-1; the match to TRBD1 covers 8 bases. Germline V gives CDR1 LNHDA, CDR2 SQIVND (reference sequence). Trimming took 1 base from V and 1 from J; bases not matched to a gene: 5. The CDR3 is 16 amino acids. The CDR3 region is CASSIGTGPWNTEAFF. DNA of the CDR3: TGTGCCAGTAGTATAGGGACAGGGCCGTGGAACACTGAAGCTTTCTTT.

This chain joins TRBV21-1 and TRBJ2-1; the table names TRBD1, a call not compared with the DNA. TRBV21-1 represents a pseudogene. This CDR3 is built from 15 residues. CDR3 sequence reads: CASSKGCGGGWEQFF. The CDR3 coding sequence is TGTGCCAGCAGCAAAGGGTGCGGAGGGGGCTGGGAGCAGTTCTTC.

This rearrangement joins TRBV19 to TRBJ1-4; a possible D gene is TRBD1 (6 bases). This CDR3 is 13 amino acids long. V lost 5 bases and J 10 bases, leaving 14 bases between the germline ends. Per germline, CDR1 LNHDA and CDR2 SQIVND (reference sequence). CDR3 bases: TGTGCCAGTAGTCTACAGGGTCAGGGAAAACTGTTTTTT. Protein: CASSLQGQGKLFF. Supplemented by reference TRBV19 and TRBJ1-4, the full variable domain reads DGGITQSPKYLFRKEGQNVTLSCEQNLNHDAMYWYRQDPGQGLRLIYYSQIVNDFQKGDIAEGYSVSREKKESFPLTVTSAQKNPTAFYLCASSLQGQGKLFFGSGTQLSVL.

In its sample, this clone was seen once. The chain recombines TRBV4-2 with TRBJ2-1; 10 positions match TRBD2. CDR1 and CDR2 from the germline V gene are LGHNA and YNFKEQ. V shed 3 bases and J 7 bases; nucleotides not matched to a gene: 12. This CDR3 contains 17 residues. This CDR3 is CASSQGLAGEVGNEQFF. DNA for the CDR3: TGTGCCAGCAGCCAGGGGCTAGCGGGAGAAGTAGGAAATGAGCAGTTCTTC.

Only one count was recorded for this clone. This chain connects TRBV5-1 to TRBJ1-5; 10 bases agree with TRBD1. CDR1 and CDR2 (germline): SGHRS, YFSETQ. Unmatched junction bases numbered 3, after V lost 4 bases and J lost 5 bases. The CDR3 length is 14 residues. The DNA of the CDR3 is TGCGCCAGCAGCGTCGGACAGGGGGATCAGCCCCAGCATTTT. Amino acids: CASSVGQGDQPQHF.

The chain is built from TRBV7-2 and TRBJ2-7; the D gene is possibly TRBD1 (5 bases). The CDR3 has 14 amino acids. Germline-derived CDR1 and CDR2 are SGHTA and FQGNSA. V lost 1 base and J 6 bases, leaving 13 bases between the germline ends. The CDR3 is CASSLGQLPAEQYF. The CDR3 DNA sequence: TGTGCCAGCAGCTTAGGACAGTTGCCCGCCGAGCAGTACTTC.

The J gene is TRBJ2-3, the V gene TRBV18; D is uncertain. Germline CDR1 KGHSH, CDR2 LQKENI. CDR3 length: 14 residues. The V end was cut by 5 bases, the J end by 3 bases, with 12 bases between. The CDR3: CASSNSTITDTQYF. CDR3 DNA: TGTGCCAGCTCAAATTCCACAATAACAGATACGCAGTATTTT.

This chain uses TRBV29-1 with TRBJ2-4, with TRBD2 identical over 7 bases. Germline V gene data show CDR1 as SQVTM and CDR2 as ANQGSEA. CDR3 length equals 11 residues. V was clipped by 7 bases and J by 9 bases; unmatched bases: 6. CDR3 loop: CSAWEGTIQYF. CDR3 coding DNA: TGCAGCGCTTGGGAGGGAACCATTCAGTACTTC.

The V gene is TRBV11-2, the J gene TRBJ2-2; D gene uncertain. Per germline, CDR1 SGHAT and CDR2 FQNNGV. The V and J ends lost 5 bases and 6 bases respectively, with 10 bases between them. The CDR3 runs to 13 residues. CDR3 in amino acids: CASSPPASGELFF. The CDR3 DNA follows: TGTGCCAGCAGCCCTCCCGCCTCCGGGGAGCTGTTTTTT.

The chain links TRBV18 to TRBJ2-3; no definite D call. Trimming cost V 3 bases and J 0 bases, with 7 bases left between them. The CDR3 totals 14 residues. Germline values: CDR1 KGHSH, CDR2 LQKENI. The CDR3 loop is CASSPVPSTDTQYF. CDR3 coding DNA: TGTGCCAGCTCACCTGTCCCTAGCACAGATACGCAGTATTTT.

This chain uses TRBV19 with TRBJ1-3, with D unresolved. The CDR3 is made up of 14 amino acids. In germline, CDR1 is LNHDA, CDR2 SQIVND (reference sequence). V was clipped by 7 bases and J by 4 bases, with 14 bases between them. CDR3 sequence (DNA): TGTGCCAGTACCGACCGAATGGAGGGAAACACCATATATTTT. Amino acid sequence: CASTDRMEGNTIYF. The entire variable domain, with the rest obtained from reference TRBV19 and TRBJ1-3, is as follows: DGGITQSPKYLFRKEGQNVTLSCEQNLNHDAMYWYRQDPGQGLRLIYYSQIVNDFQKGDIAEGYSVSREKKESFPLTVTSAQKNPTAFYLCASTDRMEGNTIYFGEGSWLTVV.

V is TRBV5-1 and J is TRBJ2-7; 11 bases match TRBD1. Per the germline V gene, CDR1 is SGHRS and CDR2 is YFSETQ. V shed 1 base, J shed 0 bases, and the junction held 9 bases outside the gene matches. CDR3 length: 18 residues. CDR3 loop: CASSLTLGGQGGSYEQYF. CDR3 in DNA: TGCGCCAGCAGCTTGACCCTTGGGGGACAGGGGGGCTCCTACGAGCAGTACTTC. The complete variable domain, with remaining parts taken from reference TRBV5-1 and TRBJ2-7, reads KAGVTQTPRYLIKTRGQQVTLSCSPISGHRSVSWYQQTPGQGLQFLFEYFSETQRNKGNFPGRFSGRQFSNSRSEMNVSTLELGDSALYLCASSLTLGGQGGSYEQYFGPGTRLTVT.

The chain combines TRBV4-2 with TRBJ2-1; 13 bases fit TRBD2. With V trimmed by 3 bases and J by 8 bases, 4 bases remained unmatched. Per germline, CDR1 LGHNA and CDR2 YNFKEQ. CDR3 length: 15 residues. The CDR3 reads CASSQRTSGSHEQFF. In nucleotides, the CDR3 is TGTGCCAGCAGCCAGAGGACTAGCGGGAGTCATGAGCAGTTCTTC.

This chain connects TRBV5-6 to TRBJ2-1, with D perhaps TRBD2 (5 bases). The length of the CDR3 is 13 residues. Per the germline V gene, CDR1 is SGHDT and CDR2 is YYEEEE. With 5 bases removed from V and 8 bases from J, the gap between germline ends came to 14 bases. The CDR3 protein is CASSPNLEDEQFF. The CDR3 region has the DNA TGTGCCAGCAGTCCGAACCTGGAGGATGAGCAGTTCTTC.

The chain has TRBV7-9 and TRBJ2-5; no clear D. The V and J ends lost 4 bases and 0 bases respectively, with 3 bases between them. Germline-derived CDR1 and CDR2 are SEHNR and FQNEAQ (reference sequence). The CDR3 spans 12 residues. This CDR3 reads CASSWYQETQYF. CDR3 DNA sequence: TGTGCCAGCAGCTGGTACCAAGAGACCCAGTACTTC.

The chain combines TRBV6-1 with TRBJ1-5; D gene ambiguous. The CDR3 sequence is 14 residues long. The germline CDR1 and CDR2 sequences are MNHNS and SASEGT. V was clipped by 8 bases and J by 2 bases, with 13 bases between them. CDR3: CASHLGKGNQPQHF. CDR3 DNA: TGTGCCAGCCATCTAGGGAAAGGCAATCAGCCCCAGCATTTT.

V gene TRBV2 combines with J gene TRBJ2-3; D is unclear. Trimming removed 6 bases at V and 2 bases at J, with 3 bases between. The CDR3 covers 11 residues. Germline values: CDR1 SNHLY, CDR2 FYNNEI. CDR3 amino acids: CASRLTDTQYF. CDR3 nucleotide sequence: TGTGCCAGCAGACTCACAGATACGCAGTATTTT. The complete variable domain, with remaining parts taken from reference TRBV2 and TRBJ2-3, reads EPEVTQTPSHQVTQMGQEVILRCVPISNHLYFYWYRQILGQKVEFLVSFYNNEISEKSEIFDDQFSVERPDGSNFTLKIRSTKLEDSAMYFCASRLTDTQYFGPGTRLTVL.

This chain joins TRBV10-1 and TRBJ2-7, with D possibly matching TRBD1 (6 bases). Germline V gene lookup returns CDR1 WNHNN and CDR2 SYGVQD (reference sequence). The CDR3 has 13 amino acids. Trimming took off 7 bases at V and 3 bases at J, with 13 bases between the two ends. The CDR3 region has the DNA TGCGCCAGCAAGAGGGGGAGAGTCTACGAGCAGTACTTC. Protein product: CASKRGRVYEQYF.

The V gene is TRBV19, the J gene TRBJ1-5; 9 bases line up with TRBD1. Germline V gene sequence: CDR1 LNHDA, CDR2 SQIVND (reference sequence). The trim removed 7 bases at V and 7 bases at J, leaving 20 bases unmatched. This CDR3 region has 18 residues. CDR3 residues: CASTSLMATGGGWQPQHF. CDR3 nucleotide sequence: TGTGCCAGTACCTCCCTTATGGCGACAGGGGGGGGATGGCAGCCCCAGCATTTT.

In nucleotides, the CDR3 is TGTGCCAGCAGCCCGCGACTAGCGGGAGAAGACAATGAGCAGTTCTTC. Translating it yields CASSPRLAGEDNEQFF. The rearrangement joins TRBV13 to TRBJ2-1; 12 bases match TRBD2. The V segment lost 5 bases and the J segment 5 bases; nucleotides outside the gene matches: 7. This CDR3 comprises 16 residues. Germline V gene sequence: CDR1 PRHDT, CDR2 FYEKMQ (reference sequence).

This clone was seen once. Its ends do not fully match the called genes, so a read error is possible. This rearrangement joins TRBV10-3 to TRBJ2-3; D is unclear. Germline CDR1 is ENHRY and CDR2 is SYGVKD. The CDR3 length is 14 residues. The CDR3: CAIRESKLADTQYF. As DNA, the CDR3 is TGTGCCATCAGGGAGTCTAAGCTTGCGGATACGCAGTATTTT.

The chain recombines TRBV10-3 with TRBJ2-7; 7 positions match TRBD2. This CDR3 has 14 residues. The J segment lost 7 bases and the V segment lost 1 base, leaving 7 bases of the junction unmatched. The V gene's germline CDR1 is ENHRY and CDR2 SYGVKD. The CDR3 nucleotides are TGTGCCATCAGTGAGTTGCGGGAGATGCGGGAGCAGTACTTC. Translation: CAISELREMREQYF.

CDR3 in amino acids: CASRTGYSYEQYF. CDR3 sequence (DNA): TGTGCCAGCAGAACAGGGTACTCCTACGAGCAGTACTTC. The chain has TRBV25-1 and TRBJ2-7, with D perhaps TRBD1 (6 bases). The germline V gene has CDR1 MGHDK and CDR2 SYGVNS. V lost 6 bases and J lost 0, with 9 bases in between. The CDR3 consists of 13 residues.

This chain joins TRBV28 and TRBJ2-3; TRBD2 agrees at 8 bases. Germline CDR1 and CDR2: MDHEN and SYDVKM. V shed 3 bases, J shed 5 bases, and the junction held 10 bases outside the gene matches. The CDR3 runs to 16 residues. In DNA, the CDR3 is TGTGCCAGCAGTTTCCCCCGCGGGAGGCGGGGAGATACGCAGTATTTT. It translates to CASSFPRGRRGDTQYF.

V is TRBV7-2 and J is TRBJ2-7; a weak D match, TRBD1 (6 bases). V dropped 6 bases and J dropped 3 bases, with 15 bases sitting between them. Looked up from germline, CDR1 is SGHTA and CDR2 is FQGNSA. This CDR3 contains 14 residues. In DNA form, the CDR3 reads TGTGCCAGCAGGCCGACGGGGACAAACTACGAGCAGTACTTC. Translated: CASRPTGTNYEQYF.

The V call is TRBV29-1, the J call TRBJ2-3, with 10 bases that match TRBD2. The CDR3 loop spans 16 amino acids. Germline CDR1 SQVTM, CDR2 ANQGSEA. J gave up 6 bases and V 2 bases, and 11 bases lay outside the gene matches. The CDR3 is CSVERSASGRGDTQYF. CDR3 bases: TGCAGCGTTGAACGTTCGGCTAGCGGGAGAGGGGATACGCAGTATTTT.

The rearrangement links TRBV7-9 to TRBJ1-2; TRBD1 agrees at 7 bases. The CDR3 is made up of 14 amino acids. The junction had 5 bases not matched to a gene; V was cut back by 3 bases and J by 4 bases. CDR1 and CDR2 from the germline V gene are SEHNR and FQNEAQ (reference sequence). The CDR3 coding sequence is TGTGCCAGCAGCTTCGTCCGGGACAGCTATGGCTACACCTTC. This codes for CASSFVRDSYGYTF.

This rearrangement joins TRBV29-1 to TRBJ2-4, with TRBD2 matching over 10 bases. The J segment lost 1 base and the V segment lost 3 bases, leaving 3 bases of the junction unmatched. The CDR3 loop spans 15 amino acids. The germline gives CDR1 SQVTM, CDR2 ANQGSEA. CDR3 region: CSVELAGVAKNIQYF. DNA for the CDR3: TGCAGCGTTGAGCTAGCGGGAGTTGCCAAAAACATTCAGTACTTC. Using reference TRBV29-1 and TRBJ2-4 for the parts outside the CDR3, the full variable domain is SAVISQKPSRDICQRGTSLTIQCQVDSQVTMMFWYRQQPGQSLTLIATANQGSEATYESGFVIDKFPISRPNLTFSTLTVSNMSPEDSSIYLCSVELAGVAKNIQYFGAGTRLSVL.